These T cell receptor beta chains were read from a single sample in a study of cytomegalovirus exposure and HLA in healthy donors. The method was immunoSEQ multiplex PCR; TCRdb's version includes in-frame clones alone and lacks a portion of them. The repertoire consists of about 110,000 clones, with 80% occurring once and the leading ten covering 2.5% to 3%. The sequencing input was PBMCs. Every receptor here comes from a woman aged 60 to 75 in good health and CMV-seropositive. CDR3s leave out the opening cysteine and the closing phenylalanine or tryptophan. The order of the fields is J gene, D gene, V gene, CDR3 protein. The D gene is left open where the match is weak.

J gene: TRBJ2-4; D gene: TRBD2; V gene: TRBV11-2; CDR3 protein: ASSLLAGANIQY
J gene: TRBJ2-3; D gene: NA; V gene: TRBV6-4; CDR3 protein: ASKVGASTDTQY
J gene: TRBJ2-3; D gene: TRBD2; V gene: TRBV4-1; CDR3 protein: ASKGLAGVRDTQY
J gene: TRBJ2-7; D gene: TRBD2; V gene: TRBV9; CDR3 protein: ASSVDSSGRAHEQY
J gene: TRBJ2-1; D gene: TRBD2; V gene: TRBV9; CDR3 protein: ASSVSGLAGYNEQF
J gene: TRBJ1-2; D gene: NA; V gene: TRBV30; CDR3 protein: AWSFLGGYT
J gene: TRBJ1-3; D gene: NA; V gene: TRBV2; CDR3 protein: ASSELRAGNTIY
J gene: TRBJ2-2; D gene: TRBD2; V gene: TRBV10-2; CDR3 protein: ASSTLPGLAGVFPPGELF
J gene: TRBJ1-4; D gene: NA; V gene: TRBV4-2; CDR3 protein: ASSPVGRDINEKLF
J gene: TRBJ2-7; D gene: NA; V gene: TRBV2; CDR3 protein: ASRLLYEQY
J gene: TRBJ1-1; D gene: NA; V gene: TRBV25-1; CDR3 protein: ASGWKTGTLAF
J gene: TRBJ1-2; D gene: TRBD1; V gene: TRBV28; CDR3 protein: ASSLPGGGYGYT
J gene: TRBJ1-1; D gene: NA; V gene: TRBV7-9; CDR3 protein: ASSLYRNTEAF
J gene: TRBJ1-1; D gene: TRBD1; V gene: TRBV5-1; CDR3 protein: ASSSAWTGGSMNTEAF
J gene: TRBJ1-5; D gene: TRBD1; V gene: TRBV12-5; CDR3 protein: ASRAGGSNQPQH
J gene: TRBJ1-2; D gene: NA; V gene: TRBV7-9; CDR3 protein: ASSPSEAYT
J gene: TRBJ1-4; D gene: NA; V gene: TRBV5-4; CDR3 protein: ASSLQGATEKLF
J gene: TRBJ2-3; D gene: TRBD2; V gene: TRBV7-9; CDR3 protein: ASNRLAADTQY
J gene: TRBJ2-6; D gene: NA; V gene: TRBV28; CDR3 protein: ASSFSRQFYSGANVLT
J gene: TRBJ2-1; D gene: TRBD2; V gene: TRBV18; CDR3 protein: ASSPLARLAGGPPNEQF
J gene: TRBJ2-1; D gene: TRBD2; V gene: TRBV5-8; CDR3 protein: ASSLFGTRKNEQF
J gene: TRBJ1-1; D gene: NA; V gene: TRBV19; CDR3 protein: ASSMFQGRWVPEAF
J gene: TRBJ2-2; D gene: TRBD1; V gene: TRBV5-1; CDR3 protein: ASSLKVRGRNTGELF
J gene: TRBJ1-1; D gene: NA; V gene: TRBV9; CDR3 protein: ASSLTAQNTEAF
J gene: TRBJ1-1; D gene: NA; V gene: TRBV28; CDR3 protein: ASSLEETEAF
J gene: TRBJ1-1; D gene: NA; V gene: TRBV4-1; CDR3 protein: ASSSMVGGRGNTEAF
J gene: TRBJ1-2; D gene: NA; V gene: TRBV6-5; CDR3 protein: ASSYSPTIYGYT
J gene: TRBJ1-4; D gene: NA; V gene: TRBV27; CDR3 protein: ASSFATTPEKLF
J gene: TRBJ1-2; D gene: TRBD1; V gene: TRBV2; CDR3 protein: ASRNPGQGNYGYT
J gene: TRBJ2-1; D gene: TRBD1; V gene: TRBV19; CDR3 protein: ASSMGQGNEQF
J gene: TRBJ2-1; D gene: NA; V gene: TRBV25-1; CDR3 protein: ASSEKEPNGSYNEQF
J gene: TRBJ1-1; D gene: TRBD1; V gene: TRBV30; CDR3 protein: AWWTGMNTEAF
J gene: TRBJ2-2; D gene: TRBD2; V gene: TRBV27; CDR3 protein: ASRSRGGALAGDTGELF
J gene: TRBJ2-5; D gene: NA; V gene: TRBV28; CDR3 protein: ASTRKETQY
J gene: TRBJ2-1; D gene: TRBD2; V gene: TRBV13; CDR3 protein: ASSSTTAGGYNEQF
J gene: TRBJ1-5; D gene: NA; V gene: TRBV7-9; CDR3 protein: SSTTNQGFDGNQPQH
J gene: TRBJ1-6; D gene: TRBD1; V gene: TRBV27; CDR3 protein: ASRITGGAYSPLH
J gene: TRBJ2-5; D gene: NA; V gene: TRBV28; CDR3 protein: ASSLGVRETQY
J gene: TRBJ2-7; D gene: TRBD1; V gene: TRBV19; CDR3 protein: ASGTAGTAYEQY
J gene: TRBJ1-6; D gene: TRBD1; V gene: TRBV2; CDR3 protein: AIGGGQSNSPLH
J gene: TRBJ1-2; D gene: TRBD1; V gene: TRBV28; CDR3 protein: ASKLWTGGYT
J gene: TRBJ1-2; D gene: NA; V gene: TRBV2; CDR3 protein: ASSESGRNYGYT
J gene: TRBJ2-5; D gene: TRBD2; V gene: TRBV27; CDR3 protein: ASSLSPAGSVETQY
J gene: TRBJ1-1; D gene: NA; V gene: TRBV10-3; CDR3 protein: AISEAQSSRIEAF
J gene: TRBJ1-5; D gene: TRBD1; V gene: TRBV27; CDR3 protein: ASSPLRGWNQPQH
J gene: TRBJ2-1; D gene: TRBD1; V gene: TRBV7-2; CDR3 protein: ASSLSGDRAFEQF
J gene: TRBJ1-2; D gene: NA; V gene: TRBV6-5; CDR3 protein: ASSYTNAYGYT
J gene: TRBJ2-5; D gene: TRBD1; V gene: TRBV7-7; CDR3 protein: ASSRDREETQY
J gene: TRBJ1-2; D gene: NA; V gene: TRBV10-3; CDR3 protein: AISEPDQAPGYT
J gene: TRBJ1-1; D gene: TRBD1; V gene: TRBV12-5; CDR3 protein: ASGLAGGSSGAF
J gene: TRBJ2-3; D gene: TRBD1; V gene: TRBV5-6; CDR3 protein: ASSFNPGQGNTQY
J gene: TRBJ1-2; D gene: NA; V gene: TRBV28; CDR3 protein: ASRPTGKHGYT